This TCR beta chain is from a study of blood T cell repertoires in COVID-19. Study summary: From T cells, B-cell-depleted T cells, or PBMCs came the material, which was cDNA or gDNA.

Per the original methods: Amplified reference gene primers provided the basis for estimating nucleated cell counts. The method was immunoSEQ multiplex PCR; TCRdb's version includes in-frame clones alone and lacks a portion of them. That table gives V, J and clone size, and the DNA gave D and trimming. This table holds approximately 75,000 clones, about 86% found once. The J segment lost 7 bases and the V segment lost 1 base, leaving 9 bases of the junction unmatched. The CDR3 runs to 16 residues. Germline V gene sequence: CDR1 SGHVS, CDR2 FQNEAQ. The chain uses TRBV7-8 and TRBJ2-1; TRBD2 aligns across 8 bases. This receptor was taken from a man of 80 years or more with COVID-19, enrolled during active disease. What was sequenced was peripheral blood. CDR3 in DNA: TGTGCCAGCAGCTTAGAGCAGCGGGGGCTGGGGAATGAGCAGTTCTTC. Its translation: CASSLEQRGLGNEQFF.